These 19 T cell receptor beta chains were all obtained from the same sample, sequenced in a study of Ad26.COV2.S vaccination and SARS-CoV-2 variants. TCRdb's copy holds only in-frame clones and misses some; the assay was immunoSEQ multiplex PCR. The profile shows 350,000 to 450,000 clones, about 85% of them singletons. Documented treatment: some 20 received Ad26.COV2.S at low or high dose, single or two shots; 5 received placebo; per-sample allocation not given. The samples date from day 63 after the first vaccine or placebo injection. Sequenced material: peripheral blood, taken in a trial of Ad26.COV2.S vaccine versus placebo. These receptors were collected from a person aged 18-65 years who received the Ad26.COV2.S COVID-19 vaccine or a placebo.

J is TRBJ2-3 and V is TRBV12-3 or TRBV12-4, with no clear D. V dropped 3 bases and J dropped 0 bases, with 4 bases sitting between them. The CDR3 has 13 amino acids. The CDR3 protein is CASSLWSTDTQYF. CDR3 nucleotide sequence: TGTGCCAGCAGTTTGTGGAGCACAGATACGCAGTATTTT.

The gene calls are TRBV30 and TRBJ2-7; TRBD1 matches 7 bases. This CDR3 has 15 residues. Germline CDR1 GTSNPN, CDR2 SVGIG (reference sequence). Trimming cost V 3 bases and J 4 bases; bases outside gene matches: 12. Written as DNA, the CDR3 is TGTGCCTGGAGCCGAGAGGGGGCTAGTAGGTACGAGCAGTACTTC. It translates to CAWSREGASRYEQYF.

The chain links TRBV14 to TRBJ1-2, with TRBD1 as a possible D gene (5 bases). Germline CDR1 and CDR2: SGHDN and FVKESK. This CDR3 has 14 amino acids. The V and J ends lost 2 bases and 3 bases respectively, with 10 bases between them. The CDR3 here is CASSQLGVDYGYTF. The CDR3 DNA follows: TGTGCCAGCAGCCAATTAGGGGTGGACTATGGCTACACCTTC.

The genes are TRBV14 and TRBJ1-6, with D hard to call. V lost 1 base and J lost 6, with 10 bases in between. This CDR3 contains 15 residues. Germline-derived CDR1 and CDR2 are SGHDN and FVKESK. For the CDR3, the DNA is TGTGCCAGCAGCCAAGTTGGCAGACTTAATTCACCCCTCCACTTT. Translation: CASSQVGRLNSPLHF.

The V call is TRBV27, the J call TRBJ1-1; D not resolved. Germline V CDR1 and CDR2: MNHEY, SMNVEV (reference sequence). The CDR3 is 15 residues long. V lost 11 bases, J lost 8 bases, and 27 bases lay in between. Here the CDR3 reads CAGQVRQSLGPEAFF. The CDR3 DNA sequence: TGTGCCGGTCAGGTCCGGCAGAGTCTAGGACCGGAAGCTTTCTTT.

The chain joins TRBV30 to TRBJ1-2; no definite D call. V was cut by 7 bases and J by 4 bases, with 13 bases left in between. CDR1 is GTSNPN and CDR2 is SVGIG in the germline V gene (reference sequence). This CDR3 comprises 12 residues. The CDR3 DNA is TGTGCCTCCAAGGCGCACAGCTATGGCTACACCTTC. Amino acids: CASKAHSYGYTF. Full variable domain (rest looked up from reference TRBV30 and TRBJ1-2): SQTIHQWPATLVQPVGSPLSLECTVEGTSNPNLYWYRQAAGRGLQLLFYSVGIGQISSEVPQNLSASRPQDRQFILSSKKLLLSDSGFYLCASKAHSYGYTFGSGTRLTVV.

This clone was found a few times. This chain connects TRBV27 to TRBJ1-2; D is possibly TRBD1 (5 bases). There are 14 residues in the CDR3. Germline V gene sequence: CDR1 MNHEY, CDR2 SMNVEV (reference sequence). Trimming left V 2 bases short and J 8 bases short, with 15 bases between. The CDR3 sequence is CASSLVGALGGYTF. The DNA of the CDR3 is TGTGCCAGCAGTTTAGTAGGGGCTCTAGGAGGCTACACCTTC.

CDR3 nucleotides: TGCGCCAGCAGCCAAACGGACTTGATCTCCTACAATGAGCAGTTCTTC. This encodes CASSQTDLISYNEQFF. The rearrangement links TRBV4-1 to TRBJ2-1, with D possibly being TRBD2 (5 bases). CDR1 is MGHRA, CDR2 YSYEKL, per germline. V gave up 2 bases and J gave up 0 bases, with 11 bases separating them. The CDR3 is made up of 16 amino acids.

The chain joins TRBV7-9 to TRBJ2-1; 14 nucleotides line up with TRBD2. Losses at the gene ends were 5 bases for V and 9 bases for J; bases not matched to a gene: 15. Germline V gene lookup returns CDR1 SEHNR and CDR2 FQNEAQ (reference sequence). CDR3 length: 18 residues. CDR3 sequence reads: CASSLPVRLAGGRSEQFF. The CDR3 coding sequence is TGTGCCAGCAGCCTACCCGTACGACTAGCGGGAGGGAGGAGTGAGCAGTTCTTC.

This chain joins TRBV4-3 and TRBJ2-2, with TRBD2 as a possible D gene (6 bases). The CDR3 covers 16 residues. V shed 5 bases and J shed 7 bases, with 20 bases lying between them. CDR1 is LGHNA and CDR2 is YSLEER in the germline V gene. The CDR3 sequence is CASSASSRVGGGELFF. CDR3 nucleotide sequence: TGCGCCAGCAGCGCAAGCTCTAGAGTGGGGGGCGGGGAGCTGTTTTTT.

The rearrangement joins TRBV4-1 to TRBJ2-1; tentative D call: TRBD2 (6 bases). CDR3 length: 15 amino acids. Germline assignment: CDR1 MGHRA and CDR2 YSYEKL. V was cut by 1 base and J by 10 bases, with 17 bases left in between. CDR3 coding DNA: TGCGCCAGCAGCCAAGCAGCGGGCGGGCCTAAGGAGCAGTTCTTC. Its translation: CASSQAAGGPKEQFF.

A word on this clone: A read error may be the cause here, since a much bigger clone is one base away. Other DNA sequences in the sample encode the same CDR3. The chain combines TRBV12-3 or TRBV12-4 with TRBJ1-1; no definite D call. Trimming shortened V by 1 base and J by 1 base, and 4 bases separated the two germline ends. The CDR3 has 13 amino acids. CDR3 DNA: TGTGCCAGCAGTTTAGAGGGGAACACTGAAGCTTTCTTT. The encoded protein is CASSLEGNTEAFF.

On this clone: Compared with germline, one end of the junction differs, possibly owing to a read error. The chain is built from TRBV18 and TRBJ2-3; 10 bases line up with TRBD2. From germline, CDR1 is KGHSH and CDR2 LQKENI. The CDR3 extends over 18 amino acids. The chain's CDR3 is CASSPLLVASGSRDTQYF. Written as DNA, the CDR3 is TGTGCCAGCTCACCCCTATTGGTGGCTAGCGGGAGCAGAGATACGCAGTATTTT.

V usage is TRBV10-1 and J usage is TRBJ2-1; no clear D. V was clipped by 3 bases and J by 0 bases, with 9 bases between them. CDR1 is WNHNN and CDR2 is SYGVQD in the germline V gene (reference sequence). The CDR3 sequence is 15 residues long. DNA of the CDR3: TGCGCCAGCAGTGAAACCCGGGTCTCCTACAATGAGCAGTTCTTC. It codes for CASSETRVSYNEQFF.

This sequence joins TRBV4-1 and TRBJ2-7; tentatively, D is TRBD1 (6 bases). V shed 3 bases and J shed 3 bases, with 15 bases lying between them. CDR1 is MGHRA, CDR2 YSYEKL, per germline. The CDR3 has 15 amino acids. CDR3 bases: TGCGCCAGCAGCCACCTGGCGGAACAGGGCTACGAGCAGTACTTC. This codes for CASSHLAEQGYEQYF.

This clone has a single count. The V call is TRBV6-5, the J call TRBJ1-2; maybe TRBD1 (6 bases). Trimming left V 0 bases short and J 8 bases short, with 16 bases between. This CDR3 is 15 amino acids long. Germline values: CDR1 MNHEY, CDR2 SVGAGI. CDR3 in DNA: TGTGCCAGCAGTTACTCGACAGGCCATTTAGGCGGCTACACCTTC. Protein: CASSYSTGHLGGYTF.

V usage is TRBV4-1 and J usage is TRBJ1-5, with no clear D. CDR1 is MGHRA, CDR2 YSYEKL, per germline. The CDR3 is 15 residues long. V lost 0 bases and J 1 base, leaving 7 bases between the germline ends. In DNA form, the CDR3 reads TGCGCCAGCAGCCAAGAAGCGTTAAGCAATCAGCCCCAGCATTTT. Its protein product is CASSQEALSNQPQHF.

V gene TRBV7-9 combines with J gene TRBJ2-7; D is uncertain. The CDR3 runs 13 residues. V gave up 1 base and J gave up 2 bases, with 6 bases separating them. The germline V gene encodes CDR1 SEHNR and CDR2 FQNEAQ (reference sequence). The CDR3 here is CASSLGTAYEQYF. CDR3 bases: TGTGCCAGCAGCTTAGGCACTGCCTACGAGCAGTACTTC.

This rearrangement joins TRBV5-1 to TRBJ1-1, with TRBD1 identical over 10 bases. This CDR3 contains 15 residues. V lost 4 bases and J lost 4; bases outside the gene matches: 7. Germline CDR1 reads SGHRS; CDR2 reads YFSETQ. The CDR3 sequence is CASSPRTGGITEAFF. CDR3 coding DNA: TGCGCCAGCAGCCCAAGGACAGGGGGAATCACTGAAGCTTTCTTT.